Following are 22 T cell receptor beta chains from one sample sequenced in a study of blood T cell repertoires in COVID-19. Clones were read by immunoSEQ multiplex PCR, and TCRdb kept only the in-frame ones, dropping some. The data show under 200,000 clones, about 81% seen once. The sequenced material came from peripheral blood. These receptors were obtained from a man aged 25-45 years with active or convalescent COVID-19.

CDR3 region: CAISEGDRVHTQYF. The DNA of the CDR3 is TGTGCCATCAGTGAGGGGGACAGGGTCCATACGCAGTATTTT. V gene TRBV10-3 combines with J gene TRBJ2-3; 9 bases are shared with TRBD1. The CDR3 loop spans 14 amino acids. The ends lost 2 bases at V and 7 bases at J; junction bases unmatched: 4. The germline gives CDR1 ENHRY, CDR2 SYGVKD.

This rearrangement joins TRBV5-1 to TRBJ1-5; D call uncertain. This CDR3 has 15 amino acids. CDR1 is SGHRS, CDR2 YFSETQ, per germline. Trimming took 0 bases from V and 1 from J, leaving 8 bases between them. The CDR3 coding sequence is TGCGCCAGCAGCTTGGCATCCGGGAGCAATCAGCCCCAGCATTTT. Encoded protein: CASSLASGSNQPQHF. The full variable domain, its missing parts supplied by reference TRBV5-1 and TRBJ1-5, is KAGVTQTPRYLIKTRGQQVTLSCSPISGHRSVSWYQQTPGQGLQFLFEYFSETQRNKGNFPGRFSGRQFSNSRSEMNVSTLELGDSALYLCASSLASGSNQPQHFGDGTRLSIL.

V gene TRBV5-1 combines with J gene TRBJ1-1; weak D call: TRBD1 (5 bases). The length of the CDR3 is 13 residues. The germline V and J ends were trimmed by 5 bases and 2 bases, with 10 bases remaining between them. From germline, CDR1 is SGHRS and CDR2 YFSETQ. The CDR3 sequence: CASRPDSNTEAFF. CDR3 DNA: TGCGCCAGCAGACCAGACAGTAACACTGAAGCTTTCTTT.

The chain carries TRBV24-1 and TRBJ2-3, with 7 bases identical to TRBD1. This CDR3 is built from 15 residues. Per germline, CDR1 KGHDR and CDR2 SFDVKD. With V trimmed by 3 bases and J by 2 bases, 4 bases remained unmatched. The CDR3 is CATSDPGQNTDTQYF. The CDR3 DNA reads TGTGCCACCAGTGATCCGGGACAGAACACAGATACGCAGTATTTT.

The chain has TRBV11-3 and TRBJ2-2; weak D call: TRBD1 (6 bases). Trimming shortened V by 4 bases and J by 5 bases, and 20 bases separated the two germline ends. The CDR3 runs to 17 residues. Germline lookup yields CDR1 SGHNT and CDR2 YENEEA. The CDR3 is CASSSESGAPITGELFF. The CDR3 coding sequence is TGTGCCAGCAGCTCAGAGTCAGGGGCCCCGATAACCGGGGAGCTGTTTTTT. Drawing the rest from reference TRBV11-3 and TRBJ2-2, the complete variable domain is EAGVVQSPRYKIIEKKQPVAFWCNPISGHNTLYWYLQNLGQGPELLIRYENEEAVDDSQLPKDRFSAERLKGVDSTLKIQPAELGDSAVYLCASSSESGAPITGELFFGEGSRLTVL.

This clone was detected once. The J gene is TRBJ2-5, the V gene TRBV5-5; 9 bases map to TRBD1. The V gene's germline CDR1 is SGHKS and CDR2 YYEKEE (reference sequence). This CDR3 region has 15 residues. V was clipped by 5 bases and J by 5 bases; unmatched bases: 10. CDR3: CASSSRTGAGETQYF. The CDR3 bases are TGTGCCAGCAGTTCCCGGACAGGGGCCGGGGAGACCCAGTACTTC.

This chain connects TRBV5-1 to TRBJ2-7, with D possibly TRBD2 on 7 matching bases. Germline V CDR1 and CDR2: SGHRS, YFSETQ. This CDR3 comprises 15 residues. V lost 6 bases, J lost 7 bases, and 23 bases lay in between. The CDR3 sequence is CASTWGGNAVGEQYF. CDR3 nucleotide sequence: TGCGCCAGCACCTGGGGGGGCAACGCCGTGGGAGAGCAGTACTTC.

The table lists this clone with a few counts. The chain has TRBV4-1 and TRBJ2-7; TRBD2 aligns across 10 bases. Germline V gene lookup returns CDR1 MGHRA and CDR2 YSYEKL. The CDR3 has 15 amino acids. Trimming removed 3 bases from V and 2 bases from J; junction bases left unmatched: 4. As DNA, the CDR3 is TGCGCCAGCAGCCATGGGACTAGCGCACCCTACGAGCAGTACTTC. Amino acid sequence: CASSHGTSAPYEQYF.

The rearrangement links TRBV11-2 to TRBJ2-1, with 7 bases that match TRBD2. The V gene's germline CDR1 is SGHAT and CDR2 FQNNGV. After removal of 0 bases from V and 3 bases from J, the junction contained 5 bases not matched to a gene. CDR3 size: 16 residues. The CDR3 sequence: CASSLELAAHYNEQFF. CDR3 in DNA: TGTGCCAGCAGCTTAGAGCTAGCGGCACACTACAATGAGCAGTTCTTC.

The chain joins TRBV18 to TRBJ1-1, with 8 nucleotides matching TRBD1. CDR3 size: 12 residues. CDR1 is KGHSH, CDR2 LQKENI, per germline. With 2 bases clipped from V and 10 bases from J, the junction kept 3 bases outside the gene matches. The CDR3 nucleotides are TGTGCCAGCTCACCAGTGACAGGGGTAGCTTTCTTT. This sequence encodes CASSPVTGVAFF.

The genes are TRBV6-5 and TRBJ2-7; the D gene is possibly TRBD1 (6 bases). The CDR3 consists of 13 residues. Trimming took 6 bases from V and 3 from J, leaving 12 bases between them. Germline V gene data show CDR1 as MNHEY and CDR2 as SVGAGI. The DNA for the CDR3 is TGTGCCAGCAGATACCGGGACAACTACGAGCAGTACGTC. Its protein is CASRYRDNYEQYV.

CDR3 DNA sequence: TGTGCCAGCAGCTTAGGGGACAGGGAAGATCAGCCCCAGCATTTT. This translates into CASSLGDREDQPQHF. The V call is TRBV11-2, the J call TRBJ1-5; 9 bases are shared with TRBD1. CDR1 and CDR2 from the germline V gene are SGHAT and FQNNGV. V trimming: 1 base; J trimming: 5 bases; junction bases outside the gene matches: 3. The CDR3 is made up of 15 amino acids.

A single count supports this clone. This chain joins TRBV2 and TRBJ2-7; D gene uncertain. Trimming left V 7 bases short and J 4 bases short, with 11 bases between. The CDR3 is made up of 12 amino acids. Germline loops: CDR1 SNHLY, CDR2 FYNNEI. CDR3 in amino acids: CASTLEAYEQYF. The CDR3 nucleotides are TGTGCCAGCACACTTGAAGCTTACGAGCAGTACTTC.

The CDR3 DNA follows: TGTGCCAGCAGCTCGAGTGGGACTAGGGTCTCTGGGGCCAACGTCCTGACTTTC. It yields the protein CASSSSGTRVSGANVLTF. The chain is built from TRBV7-9 and TRBJ2-6, with 8 bases identical to TRBD2. The CDR3 consists of 18 residues. Germline V gives CDR1 SEHNR, CDR2 FQNEAQ (reference sequence). V lost 4 bases and J lost 0; bases outside the gene matches: 8.

Written as DNA, the CDR3 is TGTGCCAGCAGCCGAGGGGGGAACACTGAAGCTTTCTTT. Its protein is CASSRGGNTEAFF. V usage is TRBV7-9 and J usage is TRBJ1-1; possibly TRBD1 for D (6 bases). The V gene's germline CDR1 is SEHNR and CDR2 FQNEAQ (reference sequence). The germline V and J ends were trimmed by 5 bases and 1 base, with 8 bases remaining between them. CDR3 size: 13 residues.

The gene calls are TRBV29-1 and TRBJ2-3, with a possible D match to TRBD2 (6 bases). V lost 6 bases and J 4 bases, leaving 11 bases between the germline ends. The CDR3 sequence is 12 residues long. The germline V gene encodes CDR1 SQVTM and CDR2 ANQGSEA. For the CDR3, the DNA is TGCAGCGTAGACCCTAGCGCAGATACGCAGTATTTT. Translating it yields CSVDPSADTQYF.

The rearrangement links TRBV2 to TRBJ1-1, with D possibly being TRBD1 (6 bases). Trimming left V 7 bases short and J 1 base short, with 10 bases between. The germline V gene encodes CDR1 SNHLY and CDR2 FYNNEI. This CDR3 has 13 amino acids. CDR3 DNA sequence: TGTGCCAGCAAGGCAGGGGCGAACACTGAAGCTTTCTTT. This translates into CASKAGANTEAFF.

This chain joins TRBV6-2 or TRBV6-3 and TRBJ2-5; TRBD1 agrees at 7 bases. The J segment lost 0 bases and the V segment lost 5 bases, leaving 12 bases of the junction unmatched. The CDR3 is made up of 17 amino acids. In germline, CDR1 is MNHEY, CDR2 SVGEGT. In DNA form, the CDR3 reads TGTGCCAGCAGTGGCCTAATACGGACAGGCGACCAAGAGACCCAGTACTTC. Amino acid sequence: CASSGLIRTGDQETQYF.

The V call is TRBV13, the J call TRBJ1-1; D possibly corresponds to TRBD1 (6 bases). This CDR3 comprises 12 residues. V was clipped by 3 bases and J by 7 bases, with 9 bases between them. CDR1 PRHDT and CDR2 FYEKMQ come from the germline V gene (reference sequence). CDR3 in amino acids: CASSFSTGEAFF. DNA of the CDR3: TGTGCCAGCAGCTTTTCGACAGGTGAAGCTTTCTTT.

This clone was counted once. V usage is TRBV7-3 and J usage is TRBJ2-7; D gene uncertain. With 1 base removed from V and 7 bases from J, the gap between germline ends came to 8 bases. The length of the CDR3 is 12 residues. Germline assignment: CDR1 SGHTA and CDR2 FQGTGA. This CDR3 is CASSLMRREQYV. CDR3 nucleotides: TGTGCCAGCAGCTTAATGAGGCGGGAGCAGTACGTC.

V gene TRBV19 combines with J gene TRBJ1-5; D ambiguous. The CDR3 has 14 residues. V lost 2 bases and J lost 3, with 8 bases in between. From germline, CDR1 is LNHDA and CDR2 SQIVND (reference sequence). Written as DNA, the CDR3 is TGTGCCAGTAGTATATGGAGGCCCAATCAGCCCCAGCATTTT. It codes for CASSIWRPNQPQHF.

V gene TRBV6-5 combines with J gene TRBJ2-3; D gene ambiguous. V was cut by 7 bases and J by 2 bases, with 10 bases left in between. The CDR3 runs to 13 residues. The germline CDR1 and CDR2 sequences are MNHEY and SVGAGI. CDR3 in DNA: TGTGCCAGCACCCAGCGAAACACAGATACGCAGTATTTT. The encoded protein is CASTQRNTDTQYF.